These 14 T cell receptor beta chains share one sample of origin, sequenced in a study of shared clonotypes between healthy human individuals. Measured with immunoSEQ multiplex PCR; TCRdb has only the in-frame clones, and not every one. The sample lists approximately 720,000 clones; more than 70% were seen once. The material sequenced was memory CD4+ T cells sorted from blood. Subset in this sample: CD45RA-negative fraction. The receptors here all came from a woman in her twenties or thirties in good health.

The chain couples TRBV5-1 to TRBJ2-1; D call uncertain. The CDR3 covers 16 residues. Germline loops: CDR1 SGHRS, CDR2 YFSETQ. V lost 4 bases, J lost 1 base, and 15 bases lay in between. The CDR3 spells CASSPAERASYNEQFF. DNA for the CDR3: TGCGCCAGCAGCCCCGCAGAAAGGGCGTCCTACAATGAGCAGTTCTTC.

The J gene is TRBJ2-5, the V gene TRBV29-1; possibly TRBD2 for D (5 bases). The V gene lost 4 bases and the J gene lost 5 bases, with 11 bases spanning the gap. Germline assignment: CDR1 SQVTM and CDR2 ANQGSEA. The CDR3 loop spans 12 amino acids. CDR3 DNA sequence: TGCAGCGTTGCGGATGGGAGCGAGACCCAGTACTTC. Translated, it gives CSVADGSETQYF.

Written as DNA, the CDR3 is TGTGCCAGCAGCTTAGGGACACTCCCTTGGGGCGAGCAGTACTTC. Translating it yields CASSLGTLPWGEQYF. The chain couples TRBV7-9 to TRBJ2-7; D is perhaps TRBD1 (5 bases). V was clipped by 1 base and J by 6 bases, with 16 bases between them. This CDR3 is built from 15 residues. The germline V gene has CDR1 SEHNR and CDR2 FQNEAQ (reference sequence).

The chain is built from TRBV29-1 and TRBJ2-5; TRBD2 matches 10 bases. The J call may be mistaken, given a closer DNA end match to TRBJ2-7. Germline V lookup: CDR1 SQVTM, CDR2 ANQGSEA. This CDR3 is 12 amino acids long. This CDR3 is CSVRTSGYEQYF. CDR3 DNA: TGCAGCGTGCGGACTAGCGGCTACGAGCAGTACTTC.

The chain combines TRBV18 with TRBJ2-1; 8 nucleotides match TRBD1. The junction had 2 bases not matched to a gene; V was cut back by 3 bases and J by 1 base. The CDR3 has 15 amino acids. Per germline, CDR1 KGHSH and CDR2 LQKENI. CDR3 residues: CASSPDRVSYNEQFF. CDR3 nucleotide sequence: TGTGCCAGCTCACCGGACAGGGTTTCCTACAATGAGCAGTTCTTC.

The chain carries TRBV28 and TRBJ2-5; 7 bases are shared with TRBD1. Germline CDR1 MDHEN, CDR2 SYDVKM. The V segment lost 4 bases and the J segment 1 base; nucleotides outside the gene matches: 9. The CDR3 has 16 amino acids. The CDR3 here is CASSSLRDSLQETQYF. In DNA, the CDR3 is TGTGCCAGCAGTTCCCTCCGGGACAGCCTCCAAGAGACCCAGTACTTC.

The V gene is TRBV7-6, the J gene TRBJ2-3, with D possibly being TRBD2 (6 bases). The CDR3 spans 19 residues. V was trimmed by 7 bases and J by 0 bases, leaving 26 bases between them. CDR1 SGHVS and CDR2 FNYEAQ come from the germline V gene. DNA for the CDR3: TGTGCCAGCACTCCCCCGGTGGGTAGTGCCAGCGGGAGCACAGATACGCAGTATTTT. Its translation is CASTPPVGSASGSTDTQYF.

The V and J genes are TRBV7-2 and TRBJ1-2, with a possible D match to TRBD1 (5 bases). V lost 4 bases and J 3 bases, leaving 12 bases between the germline ends. CDR3 length: 14 amino acids. The germline V gene has CDR1 SGHTA and CDR2 FQGNSA. The CDR3 sequence: CASSSGLPDYGYTF. The CDR3 DNA reads TGTGCCAGCAGCTCGGGACTGCCTGACTATGGCTACACCTTC.

The chain recombines TRBV6-6 with TRBJ2-1, with D possibly TRBD1 on 6 matching bases. V shed 8 bases and J shed 5 bases, with 22 bases lying between them. The CDR3 has 16 residues. Germline V gives CDR1 MNHNY, CDR2 SVGAGI (reference sequence). CDR3 sequence (DNA): TGTGCCAGCTCACCCCGGGTGGGGGACATAAACAATGAGCAGTTCTTC. Amino acids: CASSPRVGDINNEQFF.

The chain uses TRBV6-1 and TRBJ2-3; D perhaps matches TRBD2 (5 bases). The CDR3 has 14 amino acids. The V gene's germline CDR1 is MNHNS and CDR2 SASEGT. With 3 bases removed from V and 7 bases from J, the gap between germline ends came to 14 bases. The CDR3 here is CASSDAGWGYTQYF. In DNA, the CDR3 is TGTGCCAGCAGTGATGCGGGCTGGGGTTATACGCAGTATTTT.

This clone was counted ten times or more. The chain couples TRBV29-1 to TRBJ2-3, with TRBD2 matching over 7 bases. Germline assignment: CDR1 SQVTM and CDR2 ANQGSEA. Trimming at V came to 6 bases and at J to 6 bases, leaving 6 bases not matched to a gene. The CDR3 has 12 residues. CDR3 sequence: CSVGREGDTQYF. The CDR3 nucleotides are TGCAGCGTGGGGAGGGAGGGGGATACGCAGTATTTT.

This clone showed up just once. The chain employs TRBV2 and TRBJ2-3, with unresolved D. V lost 4 bases and J 4 bases, leaving 12 bases between the germline ends. CDR3 size: 14 residues. CDR1 is SNHLY, CDR2 FYNNEI, per germline. The CDR3, as DNA: TGTGCCAGCAGTGTAGACAAGCTGGCAGATACGCAGTATTTT. Amino acids: CASSVDKLADTQYF. Supplemented by reference TRBV2 and TRBJ2-3, the full variable domain reads EPEVTQTPSHQVTQMGQEVILRCVPISNHLYFYWYRQILGQKVEFLVSFYNNEISEKSEIFDDQFSVERPDGSNFTLKIRSTKLEDSAMYFCASSVDKLADTQYFGPGTRLTVL.

The V and J genes are TRBV11-2 and TRBJ2-7; the D gene is possibly TRBD2 (5 bases). Per the germline V gene, CDR1 is SGHAT and CDR2 is FQNNGV. The V end was cut by 0 bases, the J end by 2 bases, with 11 bases between. CDR3 length equals 15 residues. CDR3 DNA sequence: TGTGCCAGCAGCTTAGAGCCTCGGGGTGCCTACGAGCAGTACTTC. This sequence encodes CASSLEPRGAYEQYF. Variable domain in full (rest from reference TRBV11-2 and TRBJ2-7): EAGVAQSPRYKIIEKRQSVAFWCNPISGHATLYWYQQILGQGPKLLIQFQNNGVVDDSQLPKDRFSAERLKGVDSTLKIQPAKLEDSAVYLCASSLEPRGAYEQYFGPGTRLTVT.

J is TRBJ2-6 and V is TRBV15; D may be TRBD1 (5 bases). The CDR3 consists of 19 residues. The germline gives CDR1 LNHNV, CDR2 YYDKDF (reference sequence). Trimming removed 2 bases from V and 0 bases from J, with 17 bases in between. The CDR3 protein is CATSRNYPATGSGANVLTF. Written as DNA, the CDR3 is TGTGCCACCAGCAGAAACTACCCCGCAACAGGCTCTGGGGCCAACGTCCTGACTTTC.